A selection of T cell receptor beta chains follows, all from one sample in a study of blood T cell repertoires in COVID-19. Sequencing used immunoSEQ multiplex PCR; TCRdb keeps in-frame clones, though not all of them. Among 200,000 to 250,000 clones listed, roughly 76% were seen once. Specimen: peripheral blood. All receptors derive from an elderly woman with COVID-19, enrolled during active disease. Each CDR3 is given with its conserved first and last residue. Each record gives: D gene, J gene, clone size, V gene, CDR3 DNA, CDR3 protein. D genes are given only for firm matches. Size is omitted from some rows. Given values are once, few, many or a class for expanded clones.

>TRBD1|TRBJ2-2|NA|TRBV19
TGTGCCAGTAGGACGACAGGGGGAAGCGGGGAGCTGTTTTTT
CASRTTGGSGELFF
>TRBD2|TRBJ2-2|NA|TRBV10-3
TGTGCCATCTTTCGGGGGGGGAACACCGGGGAGCTGTTTTTT
CAIFRGGNTGELFF
>NA|TRBJ1-1|NA|TRBV10-2
TGCGCCAGCAGGGGAGGGTTCGGAGGAGGGAGGACTGAAGCTTTCTTT
CASRGGFGGGRTEAFF
>NA|TRBJ1-5|NA|TRBV18
TGTGCCAGCTCACCTCGCGGGGCCGTTGGAGAGCCCCAGCATTTT
CASSPRGAVGEPQHF
>NA|TRBJ1-2|NA|TRBV5-1
TGCGCCAGCAGCTTCAGGGGAGATGCTAGAGGCTACACCTTC
CASSFRGDARGYTF
>TRBD1|TRBJ2-4|NA|TRBV28
TGTGCCAGCAGTTTGCCAGGGGGAGAAAACATTCAGTACTTC
CASSLPGGENIQYF
>TRBD1|TRBJ2-5|NA|TRBV7-2
TGTGCCAGTACAGGGGGCAGGAAGACCCAGTACTTC
CASTGGRKTQYF
>NA|TRBJ2-5|NA|TRBV30
TGTGCCTGGAGTCAGCCGAGGAGGGACCAGTACTTC
CAWSQPRRDQYF
>NA|TRBJ1-1|NA|TRBV18
TGTGCCAGCTCACCACCGCGGGGGGTGAACACTGAAGCTTTCTTT
CASSPPRGVNTEAFF
>NA|TRBJ1-3|once|TRBV4-2
TGTGCCAGCAGCATCACAGGGTTTAGGGGGGGAAACACCATATATTTT
CASSITGFRGGNTIYF
>NA|TRBJ1-1|NA|TRBV11-2
TGTGCCAGCAGCTTAGCCACAGGACGGGCTTTCTTT
CASSLATGRAFF
>TRBD1|TRBJ1-1|NA|TRBV5-8
TGTGCCAGCAGCTTGGTCTGGACAGGGAAAGGTACTGAAGCTTTCTTT
CASSLVWTGKGTEAFF
>TRBD1|TRBJ2-7|NA|TRBV5-4
TGTGCCAGCAGCTTGGCCTCTGACAGGGTGGGCGAGCAGTACTTC
CASSLASDRVGEQYF
>TRBD1|TRBJ1-5|once|TRBV13
TGTGCCAGCACGGGACAGCCGTCCAATCAGCCCCAGCATTTT
CASTGQPSNQPQHF
>NA|TRBJ2-7|NA|TRBV9
TGTGCCAGCAGCGAGGGCCCTGCGGGGGACATGGGCTACGAGCAGTACTTC
CASSEGPAGDMGYEQYF
>TRBD2|TRBJ2-1|NA|TRBV5-4
TGTGCCGGGACCACGGGCGGGAGATACAATGAGCAGTTCTTC
CAGTTGGRYNEQFF
>TRBD2|TRBJ2-5|once|TRBV15
TGTGCCACCAGCAAGACTAGCGGGAGGGAAGAGACCCAGTACTTC
CATSKTSGREETQYF
>TRBD2|TRBJ2-1|once|TRBV11-2
TGTGCCAGCAGCGCGACTAGCGGGAGTACCAATGAGCAGTTCTTC
CASSATSGSTNEQFF
>NA|TRBJ1-1|NA|TRBV12-3/TRBV12-4
TGTGCCAGCAGTGGGGAGTTCGAGGCTTTCTTT
CASSGEFEAFF
>NA|TRBJ2-4|few|TRBV7-2
TGTGCCAGCAGCCCACATCGGCAGGGGAAAAACATTCAGTACTTC
CASSPHRQGKNIQYF
>NA|TRBJ2-5|NA|TRBV4-1
TGCGCCAGCAGCGTGGGGCAGCTCCAAGAGACCCAGTACTTC
CASSVGQLQETQYF
>NA|TRBJ1-1|NA|TRBV3-1/TRBV3-2
TGTGCCAGCAGCCAAGATCTGGGGCAAAACACTGAAGCTTTCTTT
CASSQDLGQNTEAFF
>NA|TRBJ1-4|NA|TRBV5-4
TGTGCCAGCAGCTTGGAAGACAGTAGAAAACTGTTTTTT
CASSLEDSRKLFF
>NA|TRBJ2-7|NA|TRBV15
TGTGCCACCAGCAGGGGGAGAAACTCCTACGAGCAGTACTTC
CATSRGRNSYEQYF
>TRBD1|TRBJ1-5|few|TRBV5-5
TGTGCCAGCAGCTTGTCCCCGACAGGGCGGGGTCAGCCCCAGCATTTT
CASSLSPTGRGQPQHF
>NA|TRBJ1-3|NA|TRBV5-6
TGTGCCAGCAGCTTGCGAGGGATAGGAAACACCATATATTTT
CASSLRGIGNTIYF
>NA|TRBJ1-5|NA|TRBV6-5
TGTGCCAGCCGGGGAAGGGCCGTTCAGCCCCAGCATTTT
CASRGRAVQPQHF
>TRBD1|TRBJ2-2|NA|TRBV5-1
TGCGCCAGCAGCGTGGGACAGGGAGGCGCCGGGGAGCTGTTTTTT
CASSVGQGGAGELFF
>TRBD1|TRBJ2-3|NA|TRBV3-1/TRBV3-2
TGTGCCAGCAGCCACAGGGGGTCAGATACGCAGTATTTT
CASSHRGSDTQYF
>TRBD1|TRBJ2-3|NA|TRBV29-1
TGCAGCGTCAGAACCCGACAGGGAACAGATACGCAGTATTTT
CSVRTRQGTDTQYF
>NA|TRBJ1-2|NA|TRBV19
TGTGCCAGTAGTATACAAGGGGTTCTCATCTATGGCTACACCTTC
CASSIQGVLIYGYTF
>TRBD2|TRBJ2-1|NA|TRBV30
TGTGCCTGGATGTCCCGACTAGCGGGAGGCCGCTACAATGAGCAGTTCTTC
CAWMSRLAGGRYNEQFF
>TRBD1|TRBJ1-6|NA|TRBV2
TGTGCCGGCCGGGACAGCCTTTCACCCCTCCACTTT
CAGRDSLSPLHF
>NA|TRBJ1-2|NA|TRBV2
TGTGCCAGCAGTGAAAGGCGGGGGGATCGCTATGGCTACACCTTC
CASSERRGDRYGYTF
>NA|TRBJ2-7|NA|TRBV30
TGTGCCTGGAGATCACCAGGGACCTACGAGCAGTACTTC
CAWRSPGTYEQYF
>NA|TRBJ1-3|NA|TRBV9
TGTGCCAGCAGCGGACGGGACTCTGGAAACACCATATATTTT
CASSGRDSGNTIYF
>NA|TRBJ1-6|NA|TRBV29-1
TGCAGCGTTCAGACAGAGATTAGTTCACCCCTCCACTTT
CSVQTEISSPLHF
>TRBD1|TRBJ1-2|NA|TRBV5-6
TGTGCCAGCAGCTTGATAGGACAGGGTACCTATGGCTACACCTTC
CASSLIGQGTYGYTF
>NA|TRBJ1-2|NA|TRBV5-5
TGTGCCAGCATCGCGTCCTCTGGGGCTTATGGCTACACCTTC
CASIASSGAYGYTF
>NA|TRBJ1-3|NA|TRBV7-2
TGTGCCAGCAGCTTAGAGGCCAGGGGTGGAAACACCATATATTTT
CASSLEARGGNTIYF